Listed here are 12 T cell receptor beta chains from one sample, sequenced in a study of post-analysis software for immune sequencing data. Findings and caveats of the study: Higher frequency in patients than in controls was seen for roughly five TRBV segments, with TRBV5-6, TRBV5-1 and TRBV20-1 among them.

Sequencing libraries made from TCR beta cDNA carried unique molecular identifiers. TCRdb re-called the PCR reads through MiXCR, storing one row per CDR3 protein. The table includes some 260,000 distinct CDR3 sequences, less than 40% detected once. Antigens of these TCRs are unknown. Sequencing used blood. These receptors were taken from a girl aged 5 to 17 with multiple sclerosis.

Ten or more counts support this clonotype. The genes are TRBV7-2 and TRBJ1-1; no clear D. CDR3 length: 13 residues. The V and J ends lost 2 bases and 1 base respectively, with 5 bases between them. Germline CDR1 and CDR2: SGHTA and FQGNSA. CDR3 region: CASSLYQNTEAFF. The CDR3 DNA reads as TGTGCCAGCAGCTTATATCAGAACACTGAAGCTTTCTTT. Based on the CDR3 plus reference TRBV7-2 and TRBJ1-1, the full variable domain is GAGVSQSPSNKVTEKGKDVELRCDPISGHTALYWYRQSLGQGLEFLIYFQGNSAPDKSGLPSDRFSAERTGGSVSTLTIQRTQQEDSAVYLCASSLYQNTEAFFGQGTRLTVV.

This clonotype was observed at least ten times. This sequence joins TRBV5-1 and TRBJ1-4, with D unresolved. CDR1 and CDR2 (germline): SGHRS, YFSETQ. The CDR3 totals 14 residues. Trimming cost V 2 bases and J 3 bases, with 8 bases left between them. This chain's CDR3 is CASSFGEANEKLFF. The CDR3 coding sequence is TGCGCCAGCAGCTTCGGGGAGGCTAATGAAAAACTGTTTTTT.

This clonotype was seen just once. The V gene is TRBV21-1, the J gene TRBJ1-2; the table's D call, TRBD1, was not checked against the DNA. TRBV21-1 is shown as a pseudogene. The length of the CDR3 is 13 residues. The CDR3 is CATRDGANYGYTF. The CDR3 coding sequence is TGTGCCACCCGGGACGGAGCTAACTATGGCTACACCTTC.

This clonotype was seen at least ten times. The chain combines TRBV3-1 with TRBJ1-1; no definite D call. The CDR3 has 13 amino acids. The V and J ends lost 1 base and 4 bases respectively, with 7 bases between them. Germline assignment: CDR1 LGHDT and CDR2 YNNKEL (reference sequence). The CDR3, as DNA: TGTGCCAGCAGCCAAGGGGTAGGCACTGAAGCTTTCTTT. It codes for CASSQGVGTEAFF.

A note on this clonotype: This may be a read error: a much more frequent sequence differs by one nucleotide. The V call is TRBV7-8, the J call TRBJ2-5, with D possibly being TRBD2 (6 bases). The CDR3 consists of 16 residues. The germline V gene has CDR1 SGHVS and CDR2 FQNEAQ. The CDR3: CASSLVSGLRQGTQYF. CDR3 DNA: TGTGCCAGCAGCTTAGTGTCGGGACTGCGTCAAGGGACCCAGTACTTC.

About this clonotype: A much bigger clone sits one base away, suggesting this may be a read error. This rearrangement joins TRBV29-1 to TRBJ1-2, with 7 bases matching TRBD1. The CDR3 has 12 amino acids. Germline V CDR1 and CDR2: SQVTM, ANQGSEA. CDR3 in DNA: TGCGGCACTGTGACAGGGAACTATGGCTACACCTTC. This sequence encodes CGTVTGNYGYTF.

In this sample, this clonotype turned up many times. The CDR3 DNA reads TGTGCCAGCTCACCTTTCGGACGGGAGAATGAGCAGTTCTTC. Protein sequence: CASSPFGRENEQFF. The gene calls are TRBV18 and TRBJ2-1; D may be TRBD2 (6 bases). Trimming shortened V by 3 bases and J by 7 bases, and 13 bases separated the two germline ends. The V gene's germline CDR1 is KGHSH and CDR2 LQKENI. The CDR3 spans 14 residues.

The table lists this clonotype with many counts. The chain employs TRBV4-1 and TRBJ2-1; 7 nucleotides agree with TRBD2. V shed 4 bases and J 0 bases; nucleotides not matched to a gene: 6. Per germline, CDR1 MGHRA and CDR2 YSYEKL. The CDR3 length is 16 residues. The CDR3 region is CASSPTSGNSYNEQFF. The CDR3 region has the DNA TGCGCCAGCAGCCCGACAAGCGGGAACTCCTACAATGAGCAGTTCTTC.

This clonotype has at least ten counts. Here the CDR3 reads CASSLQGPNYGYTF. For the CDR3, the DNA is TGTGCCAGCAGTTTACAGGGACCTAACTATGGCTACACCTTC. V is TRBV27 and J is TRBJ1-2, with D possibly being TRBD1 (5 bases). The CDR3 is made up of 14 amino acids. Trimming shortened V by 2 bases and J by 0 bases, and 7 bases separated the two germline ends. Germline V lookup: CDR1 MNHEY, CDR2 SMNVEV (reference sequence).

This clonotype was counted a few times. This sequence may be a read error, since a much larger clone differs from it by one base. The CDR3 reads CSASHGDEQFF. The CDR3 DNA sequence: TGCAGTGCTAGTCATGGAGATGAGCAGTTCTTC. The chain carries TRBV20-1 and TRBJ2-1; D not certain. This CDR3 region has 11 residues. The V end was cut by 3 bases, the J end by 8 bases, with 8 bases between. CDR1 is DFQATT and CDR2 is SNEGSKA in the germline V gene (reference sequence).

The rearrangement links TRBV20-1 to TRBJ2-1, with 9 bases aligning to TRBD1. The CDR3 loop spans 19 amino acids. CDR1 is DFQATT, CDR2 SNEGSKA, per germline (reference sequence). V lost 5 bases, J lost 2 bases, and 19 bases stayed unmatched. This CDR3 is CSAPPRTQTGQGTYNEQFF. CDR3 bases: TGCAGTGCTCCACCGCGTACTCAGACCGGACAGGGGACCTACAATGAGCAGTTCTTC.

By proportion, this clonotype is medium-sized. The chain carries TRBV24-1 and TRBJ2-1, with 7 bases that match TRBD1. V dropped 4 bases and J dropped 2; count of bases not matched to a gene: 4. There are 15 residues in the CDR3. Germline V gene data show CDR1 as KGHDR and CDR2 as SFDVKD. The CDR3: CATSDPGQPYNEQFF. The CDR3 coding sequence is TGTGCCACCAGTGACCCGGGACAGCCCTACAATGAGCAGTTCTTC.